A single sample is the source of the 7 T cell receptor beta chains below, sequenced in a study of T cells in Graves' hyperthyroidism and ophthalmopathy. Amplification targeted TCR beta CDR3 regions from RNA transcripts. The HTBI primer set was used in a first-round RT-PCR of the TCR CDR3. MiXCR was run by TCRdb on the multiplex PCR reads, yielding one entry per CDR3 protein. The sample lists 650,000 to 800,000 distinct CDR3 sequences; 45% were seen once. The sample comprised peripheral blood or thyroid tissue (not recorded which). Receptor source: an adult man with Graves' disease, either hyperthyroidism or ophthalmopathy (not recorded which).

There are a few counts of this clonotype. The J gene is TRBJ2-7, the V gene TRBV5-6; D may be TRBD1 (5 bases). The germline V gene has CDR1 SGHDT and CDR2 YYEEEE. The CDR3 extends over 16 amino acids. Deletions cut 3 bases from V and 6 bases from J, with 22 bases between. CDR3 in amino acids: CASSWAGRRKGLEQYF. The CDR3 bases are TGTGCCAGCAGCTGGGCTGGAAGAAGGAAGGGGCTCGAGCAGTACTTC. Full variable domain (outside the CDR3, taken from reference TRBV5-6 and TRBJ2-7): DAGVTQSPTHLIKTRGQQVTLRCSPKSGHDTVSWYQQALGQGPQFIFQYYEEEERQRGNFPDRFSGHQFPNYSSELNVNALLLGDSALYLCASSWAGRRKGLEQYFGPGTRLTVT.

This clonotype has just a few counts. The chain employs TRBV7-9 and TRBJ1-1; D call uncertain. Deletions cut 3 bases from V and 1 base from J, with 12 bases between. CDR1 and CDR2 (germline): SEHNR, FQNEAQ (reference sequence). The CDR3 consists of 15 residues. CDR3 sequence (DNA): TGTGCCAGCAGCTTGGGCGGGCAGCCGAACACTGAAGCTTTCTTT. It yields the protein CASSLGGQPNTEAFF.

This clonotype showed up just a few times. The rearrangement joins TRBV7-9 to TRBJ2-5, with 8 nucleotides matching TRBD2. This CDR3 contains 15 residues. CDR1 is SEHNR and CDR2 is FQNEAQ in the germline V gene (reference sequence). V lost 5 bases and J lost 3; bases outside the gene matches: 8. For the CDR3, the DNA is TGTGCCAGCAGCCAAACTCCGGGGGGGAAAGAGACCCAGTACTTC. This sequence encodes CASSQTPGGKETQYF. The full variable domain, in which reference TRBV7-9 and TRBJ2-5 provide the parts outside the CDR3, is DTGVSQNPRHKITKRGQNVTFRCDPISEHNRLYWYRQTLGQGPEFLTYFQNEAQLEKSRLLSDRFSAERPKGSFSTLEIQRTEQGDSAMYLCASSQTPGGKETQYFGPGTRLLVL.

This chain links TRBV29-1 with TRBJ1-1; D remains ambiguous. This CDR3 is 10 amino acids long. CDR1 is SQVTM and CDR2 is ANQGSEA in the germline V gene. The V gene lost 3 bases and the J gene lost 12 bases, with 11 bases spanning the gap. The CDR3 region is CSVEQESPFF. Here the CDR3 DNA reads TGCAGCGTTGAGCAGGAGAGTCCTTTCTTT.

As for this clonotype: A much larger clone sits a single nucleotide away, making a read error possible. The rearrangement links TRBV15 to TRBJ2-7, with TRBD2 matching over 9 bases. The trim removed 5 bases at V and 3 bases at J, leaving 2 bases unmatched. The CDR3 totals 13 residues. Germline V gene sequence: CDR1 LNHNV, CDR2 YYDKDF (reference sequence). The CDR3 here is CATSRLADYEQYF. The CDR3 coding sequence is TGTGCCACCAGCCGACTAGCGGACTACGAGCAGTACTTC. The complete variable domain, with remaining parts taken from reference TRBV15 and TRBJ2-7, reads DAMVIQNPRYQVTQFGKPVTLSCSQTLNHNVMYWYQQKSSQAPKLLFHYYDKDFNNEADTPDNFQSRRPNTSFCFLDIRSPGLGDTAMYLCATSRLADYEQYFGPGTRLTVT.

A remark on this clonotype: The junction departs from the called germline gene at one end, perhaps through a read error. The V gene is TRBV7-2, the J gene TRBJ1-5, with TRBD1 as a possible D gene (6 bases). This CDR3 region has 14 residues. In germline, CDR1 is SGHTA, CDR2 FQGNSA. In nucleotides, the CDR3 is TGTGCCGGCAGCCTAAGGGGGGGCAATCAGCCCCAGCATTTT. Translating it yields CAGSLRGGNQPQHF.

This clonotype showed up just once. This chain connects TRBV2 to TRBJ2-7; 8 bases fit TRBD1. The length of the CDR3 is 14 residues. In germline, CDR1 is SNHLY, CDR2 FYNNEI. The J segment lost 3 bases and the V segment lost 6 bases, leaving 7 bases of the junction unmatched. CDR3 DNA: TGTGCCAGCAGGCCACGGACAGGGTTCTACGAGCAGTACTTC. Translation: CASRPRTGFYEQYF. The full variable domain, its missing parts supplied by reference TRBV2 and TRBJ2-7, is EPEVTQTPSHQVTQMGQEVILRCVPISNHLYFYWYRQILGQKVEFLVSFYNNEISEKSEIFDDQFSVERPDGSNFTLKIRSTKLEDSAMYFCASRPRTGFYEQYFGPGTRLTVT.